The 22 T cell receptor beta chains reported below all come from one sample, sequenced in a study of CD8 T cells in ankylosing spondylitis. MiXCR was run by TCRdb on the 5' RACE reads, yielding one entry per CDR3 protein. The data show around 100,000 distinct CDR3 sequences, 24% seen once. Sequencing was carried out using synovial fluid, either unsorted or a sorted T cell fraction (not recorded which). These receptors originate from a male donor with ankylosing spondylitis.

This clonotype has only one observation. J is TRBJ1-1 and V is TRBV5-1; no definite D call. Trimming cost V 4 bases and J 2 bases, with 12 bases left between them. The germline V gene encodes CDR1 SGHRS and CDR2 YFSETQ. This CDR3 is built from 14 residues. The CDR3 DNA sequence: TGCGCCAGCAGCATCACCGGGCCCAACACTGAAGCTTTCTTT. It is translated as CASSITGPNTEAFF.

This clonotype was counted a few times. CDR3 sequence reads: CATSVAGRPDTQYF. CDR3 in DNA: TGTGCCACCAGTGTGGCAGGGAGGCCAGATACGCAGTATTTT. The chain employs TRBV24-1 and TRBJ2-3, with TRBD2 as a possible D gene (6 bases). Germline V gene lookup returns CDR1 KGHDR and CDR2 SFDVKD. V lost 5 bases and J lost 4, with 12 bases in between. There are 14 residues in the CDR3.

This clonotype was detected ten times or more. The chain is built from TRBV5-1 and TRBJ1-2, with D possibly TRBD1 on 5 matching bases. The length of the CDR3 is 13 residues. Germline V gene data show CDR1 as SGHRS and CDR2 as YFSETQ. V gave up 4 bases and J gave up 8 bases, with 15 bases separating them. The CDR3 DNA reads TGCGCCAGCAGCCCCGGGACGGAAGCAGGCTACACCTTC. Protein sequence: CASSPGTEAGYTF. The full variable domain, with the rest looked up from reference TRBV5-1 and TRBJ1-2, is KAGVTQTPRYLIKTRGQQVTLSCSPISGHRSVSWYQQTPGQGLQFLFEYFSETQRNKGNFPGRFSGRQFSNSRSEMNVSTLELGDSALYLCASSPGTEAGYTFGSGTRLTVV.

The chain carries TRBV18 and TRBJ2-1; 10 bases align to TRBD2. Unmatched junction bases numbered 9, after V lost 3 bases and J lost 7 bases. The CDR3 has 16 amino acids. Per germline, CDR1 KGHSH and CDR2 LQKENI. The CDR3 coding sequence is TGTGCCAGCTCACCTACTAGCGGGAAGGTATTAAATGAGCAGTTCTTC. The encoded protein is CASSPTSGKVLNEQFF.

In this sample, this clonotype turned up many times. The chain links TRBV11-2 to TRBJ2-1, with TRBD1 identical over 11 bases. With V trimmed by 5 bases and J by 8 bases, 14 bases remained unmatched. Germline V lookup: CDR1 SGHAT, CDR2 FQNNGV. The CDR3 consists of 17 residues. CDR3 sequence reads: CASSKTAGTGGYDEQFF. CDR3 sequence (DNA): TGTGCCAGCAGCAAGACTGCCGGGACAGGGGGTTACGATGAGCAGTTCTTC.

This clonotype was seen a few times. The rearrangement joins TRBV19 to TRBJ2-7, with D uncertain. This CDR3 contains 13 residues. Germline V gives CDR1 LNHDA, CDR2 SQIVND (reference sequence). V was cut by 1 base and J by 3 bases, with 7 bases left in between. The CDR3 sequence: CASSIGGFYEQYF. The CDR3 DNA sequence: TGTGCCAGTAGTATAGGTGGTTTCTACGAGCAGTACTTC.

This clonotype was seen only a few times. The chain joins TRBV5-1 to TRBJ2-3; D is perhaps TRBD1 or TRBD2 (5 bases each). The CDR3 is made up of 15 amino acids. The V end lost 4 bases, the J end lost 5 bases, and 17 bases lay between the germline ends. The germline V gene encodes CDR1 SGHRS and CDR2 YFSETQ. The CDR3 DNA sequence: TGCGCCAGCAGCCCGGGGACCGACGAAAGAGATACGCAGTATTTT. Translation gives CASSPGTDERDTQYF.

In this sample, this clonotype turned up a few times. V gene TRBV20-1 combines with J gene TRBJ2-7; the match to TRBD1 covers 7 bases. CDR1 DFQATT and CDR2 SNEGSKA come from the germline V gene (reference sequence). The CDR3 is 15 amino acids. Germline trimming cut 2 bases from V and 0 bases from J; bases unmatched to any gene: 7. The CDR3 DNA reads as TGCAGTGCTAGACGAGGGACAGATAGCTCCTACGAGCAGTACTTC. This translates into CSARRGTDSSYEQYF.

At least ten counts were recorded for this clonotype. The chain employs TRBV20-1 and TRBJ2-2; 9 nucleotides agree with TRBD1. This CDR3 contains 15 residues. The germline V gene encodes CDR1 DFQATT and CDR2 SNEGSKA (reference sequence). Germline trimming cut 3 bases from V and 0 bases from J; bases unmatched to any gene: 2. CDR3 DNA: TGCAGTGCTAGGACAGGGGGAACGAACACCGGGGAGCTGTTTTTT. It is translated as CSARTGGTNTGELFF.

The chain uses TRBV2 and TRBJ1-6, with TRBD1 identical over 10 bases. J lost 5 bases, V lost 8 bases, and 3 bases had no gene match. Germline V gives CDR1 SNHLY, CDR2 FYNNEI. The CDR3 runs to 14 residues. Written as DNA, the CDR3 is TGTGCCAGCGACGGGACAGGGGATAATTCACCCCTCCACTTT. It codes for CASDGTGDNSPLHF.

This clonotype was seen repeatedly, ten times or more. The chain's CDR3 is CASSVTNSNGYTF. The CDR3, as DNA: TGTGCCAGCAGTGTCACCAATAGTAATGGCTACACCTTC. This sequence joins TRBV2 and TRBJ1-2; D is ambiguous. This CDR3 is 13 amino acids long. V was clipped by 4 bases and J by 6 bases, with 12 bases between them. CDR1 and CDR2 (germline): SNHLY, FYNNEI. Looking up the rest from reference TRBV2 and TRBJ1-2 gives the full variable domain: EPEVTQTPSHQVTQMGQEVILRCVPISNHLYFYWYRQILGQKVEFLVSFYNNEISEKSEIFDDQFSVERPDGSNFTLKIRSTKLEDSAMYFCASSVTNSNGYTFGSGTRLTVV.

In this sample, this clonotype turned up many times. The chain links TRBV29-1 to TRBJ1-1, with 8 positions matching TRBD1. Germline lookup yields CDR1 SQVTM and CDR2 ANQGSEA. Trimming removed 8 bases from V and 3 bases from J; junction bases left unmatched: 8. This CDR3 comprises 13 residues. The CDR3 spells CSTLQGAYTEAFF. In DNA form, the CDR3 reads TGCAGCACCCTTCAGGGGGCTTACACTGAAGCTTTCTTT.

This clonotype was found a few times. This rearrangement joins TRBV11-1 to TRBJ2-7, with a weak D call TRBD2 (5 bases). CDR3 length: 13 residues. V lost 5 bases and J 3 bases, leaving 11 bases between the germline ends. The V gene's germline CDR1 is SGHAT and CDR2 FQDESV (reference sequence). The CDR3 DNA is TGTGCCAGCAGCGCCGGGAACCACTACGAGCAGTACGTC. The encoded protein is CASSAGNHYEQYV.

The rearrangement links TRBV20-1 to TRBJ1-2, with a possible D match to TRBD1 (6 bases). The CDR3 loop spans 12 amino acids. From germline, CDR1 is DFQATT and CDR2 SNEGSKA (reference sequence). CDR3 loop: CSAVKGDYGYTF. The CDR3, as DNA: TGCAGCGCGGTGAAGGGGGACTATGGCTACACCTTC.

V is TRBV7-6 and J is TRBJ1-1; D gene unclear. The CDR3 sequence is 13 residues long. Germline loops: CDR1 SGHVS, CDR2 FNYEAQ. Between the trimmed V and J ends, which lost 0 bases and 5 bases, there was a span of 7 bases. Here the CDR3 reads CASSLATRTEAFF. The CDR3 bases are TGTGCCAGCAGCTTAGCCACGCGTACTGAAGCTTTCTTT.

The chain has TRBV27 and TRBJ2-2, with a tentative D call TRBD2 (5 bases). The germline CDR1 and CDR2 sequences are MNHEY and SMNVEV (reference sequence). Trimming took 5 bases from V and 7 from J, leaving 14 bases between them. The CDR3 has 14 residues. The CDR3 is CASSPLRGVGELFF. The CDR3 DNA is TGTGCCAGCAGTCCCCTCCGGGGTGTCGGGGAGCTGTTTTTT.

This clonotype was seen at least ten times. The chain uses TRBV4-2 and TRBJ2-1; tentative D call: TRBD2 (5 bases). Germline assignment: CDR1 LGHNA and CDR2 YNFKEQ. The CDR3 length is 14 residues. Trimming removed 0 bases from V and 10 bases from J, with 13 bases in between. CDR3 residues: CASSQDGSGREQFF. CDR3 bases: TGTGCCAGCAGCCAAGATGGGAGCGGCCGGGAGCAGTTCTTC.

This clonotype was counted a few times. The CDR3 reads CASSYQSLASYEQYF. CDR3 bases: TGTGCCAGCAGTTACCAAAGTCTAGCATCCTACGAGCAGTACTTC. This chain uses TRBV6-2 or TRBV6-3 with TRBJ2-7; possibly TRBD2 for D (5 bases). CDR3 length: 15 amino acids. The germline V gene encodes CDR1 MNHEY and CDR2 SVGEGT. Trimming took off 2 bases at V and 1 base at J, with 12 bases between the two ends.

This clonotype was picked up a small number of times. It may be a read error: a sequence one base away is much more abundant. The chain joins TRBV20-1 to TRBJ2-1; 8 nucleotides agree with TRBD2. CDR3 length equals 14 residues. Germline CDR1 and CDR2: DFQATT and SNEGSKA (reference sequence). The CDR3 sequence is CSARDQWTSNEQIF. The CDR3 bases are TGCAGTGCTAGAGATCAATGGACTAGCAATGAGCAGATCTTC.

The CDR3, as DNA: TGCAGTGCTAAATCGACAGATACGCAGTATTTT. It yields the protein CSAKSTDTQYF. The chain links TRBV20-1 to TRBJ2-3; D remains ambiguous. The CDR3 runs to 11 residues. The germline V gene has CDR1 DFQATT and CDR2 SNEGSKA (reference sequence). Deletions cut 4 bases from V and 3 bases from J, with 5 bases between.

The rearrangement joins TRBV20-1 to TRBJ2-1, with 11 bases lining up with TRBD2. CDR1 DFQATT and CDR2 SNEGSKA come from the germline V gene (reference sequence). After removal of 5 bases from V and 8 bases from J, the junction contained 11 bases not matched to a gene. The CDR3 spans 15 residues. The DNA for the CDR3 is TGCAGTGCTTCCTACACTAGCGGGAGTCGCTATGAGCAGTTCTTC. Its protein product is CSASYTSGSRYEQFF.

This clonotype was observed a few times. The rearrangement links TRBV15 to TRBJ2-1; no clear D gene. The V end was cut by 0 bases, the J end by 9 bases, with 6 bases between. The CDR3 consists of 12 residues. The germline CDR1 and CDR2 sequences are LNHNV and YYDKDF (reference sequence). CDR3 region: CATSRDISEQFF. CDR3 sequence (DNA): TGTGCCACCAGCAGAGATATTAGTGAGCAGTTCTTC.